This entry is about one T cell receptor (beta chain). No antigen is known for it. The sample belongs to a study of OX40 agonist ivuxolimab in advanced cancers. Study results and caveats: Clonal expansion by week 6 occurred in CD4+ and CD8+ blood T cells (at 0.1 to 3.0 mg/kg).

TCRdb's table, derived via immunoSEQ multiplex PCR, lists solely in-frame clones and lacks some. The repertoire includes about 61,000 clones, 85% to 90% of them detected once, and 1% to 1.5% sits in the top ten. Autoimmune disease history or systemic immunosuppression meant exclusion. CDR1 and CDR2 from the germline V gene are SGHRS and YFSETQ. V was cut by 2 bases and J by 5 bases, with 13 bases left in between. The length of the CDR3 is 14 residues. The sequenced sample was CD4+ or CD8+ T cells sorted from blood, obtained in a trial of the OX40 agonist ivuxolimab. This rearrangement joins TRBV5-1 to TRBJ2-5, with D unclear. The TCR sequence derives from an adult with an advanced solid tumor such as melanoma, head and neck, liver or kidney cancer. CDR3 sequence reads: CASSFSNRFETQYF. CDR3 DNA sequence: TGCGCCAGCAGCTTTTCGAATCGGTTCGAGACCCAGTACTTC.